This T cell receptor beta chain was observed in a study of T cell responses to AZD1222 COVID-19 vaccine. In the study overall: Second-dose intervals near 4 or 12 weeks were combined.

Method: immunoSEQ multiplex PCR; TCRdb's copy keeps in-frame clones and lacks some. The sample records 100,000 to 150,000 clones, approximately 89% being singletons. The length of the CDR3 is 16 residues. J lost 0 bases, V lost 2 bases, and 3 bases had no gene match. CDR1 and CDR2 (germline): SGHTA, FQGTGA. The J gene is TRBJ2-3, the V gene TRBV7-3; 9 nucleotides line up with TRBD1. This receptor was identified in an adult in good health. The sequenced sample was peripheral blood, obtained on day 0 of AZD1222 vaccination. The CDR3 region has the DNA TGTGCCAGCAGCTTACTGGGGACAGGGAGCACAGATACGCAGTATTTT. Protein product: CASSLLGTGSTDTQYF.